This T cell receptor (beta chain) is from a study of blood T cell repertoires in COVID-19. The germline V and J ends were trimmed by 4 bases and 1 base, with 10 bases remaining between them. Germline V gene lookup returns CDR1 LGHDT and CDR2 YNNKEL (reference sequence). The CDR3 extends over 14 amino acids. Method: immunoSEQ multiplex PCR; TCRdb's copy keeps in-frame clones and lacks some. Of more than 15,000 clones listed, 80% to 90% are singletons. The chain recombines TRBV3-1 (or the pseudogene TRBV3-2) with TRBJ1-1; D gene ambiguous. This sequence was found in a human donor with active COVID-19. The donor label of this sample is uncertain. The sample was peripheral blood. The DNA for the CDR3 is TGTGCCAGCAGCCTGGGAGAGACGAACACTGAAGCTTTCTTT. This codes for CASSLGETNTEAFF.